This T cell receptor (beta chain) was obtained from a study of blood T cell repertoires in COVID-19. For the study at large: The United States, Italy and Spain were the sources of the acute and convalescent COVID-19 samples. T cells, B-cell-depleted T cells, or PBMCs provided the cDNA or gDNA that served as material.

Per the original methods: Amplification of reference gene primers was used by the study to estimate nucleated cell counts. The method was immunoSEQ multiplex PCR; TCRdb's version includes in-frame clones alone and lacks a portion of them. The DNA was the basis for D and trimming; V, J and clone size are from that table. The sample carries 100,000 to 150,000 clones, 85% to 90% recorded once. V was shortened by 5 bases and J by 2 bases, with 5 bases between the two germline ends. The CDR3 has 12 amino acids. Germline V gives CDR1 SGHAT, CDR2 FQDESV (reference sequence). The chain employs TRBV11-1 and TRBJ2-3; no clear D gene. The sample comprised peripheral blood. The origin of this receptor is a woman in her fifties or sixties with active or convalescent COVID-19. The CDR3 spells CASSQNTDTQYF. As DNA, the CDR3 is TGTGCCAGCAGCCAAAACACAGATACGCAGTATTTT.